A single sample gave rise to the 16 T cell receptor beta chains below, sequenced in a study of blood T cell repertoires in COVID-19. Clones were sequenced by immunoSEQ multiplex PCR, and TCRdb holds only the in-frame ones, with some missing. Of some 350,000 clones in the sample, approximately 89% were seen once. Sequencing was done on a sample of PBMCs or T cells enriched from blood (not recorded which). The receptors here all came from a man younger than 45 who had recovered from COVID-19.

The chain employs TRBV7-9 and TRBJ2-3; 7 bases are a match to TRBD1. The CDR3 contains 14 residues. Trimming cost V 5 bases and J 0 bases; bases outside gene matches: 2. Germline V gene lookup returns CDR1 SEHNR and CDR2 FQNEAQ (reference sequence). CDR3 sequence (DNA): TGTGCCAGCAGCGGGGACAGAAGCACAGATACGCAGTATTTT. Translating it yields CASSGDRSTDTQYF.

This clone appeared once. The chain has TRBV5-1 and TRBJ2-3; TRBD1 is a possible D gene (5 bases). The CDR3 is made up of 14 amino acids. Germline lookup yields CDR1 SGHRS and CDR2 YFSETQ. The V and J ends lost 2 bases and 4 bases respectively, with 11 bases between them. This CDR3 is CASSLAGQPDTQYF. As DNA, the CDR3 is TGCGCCAGCAGCTTAGCAGGGCAACCAGATACGCAGTATTTT.

About this clone: The same CDR3 can be traced to other DNA sequences in this sample. The CDR3 loop reads CASSLGTGSGYTF. The CDR3 bases are TGCGCCAGCAGCCTCGGGACAGGGTCTGGCTACACCTTC. The rearrangement joins TRBV5-1 to TRBJ1-2, with 9 bases identical to TRBD1. Germline CDR1 reads SGHRS; CDR2 reads YFSETQ. V trimming: 4 bases; J trimming: 7 bases; junction bases outside the gene matches: 5. This CDR3 comprises 13 residues.

The rearrangement uses TRBV5-1 and TRBJ2-5; TRBD2 aligns across 13 bases. The CDR3 is made up of 18 amino acids. V shed 1 base and J 3 bases; nucleotides not matched to a gene: 9. Germline CDR1 SGHRS, CDR2 YFSETQ. CDR3 DNA sequence: TGCGCCAGCAGCTTGACTAGCGGGGGGGACCTCCCAAAAGAGACCCAGTACTTC. This sequence encodes CASSLTSGGDLPKETQYF.

This clone was observed once. The rearrangement uses TRBV2 and TRBJ1-2; TRBD1 aligns across 7 bases. Looked up from germline, CDR1 is SNHLY and CDR2 is FYNNEI. V was pared by 4 bases and J by 1 base, with 6 bases of the junction left unmatched. The CDR3 spans 15 residues. The CDR3 loop is CASSAEQGLNYGYTF. The CDR3 region has the DNA TGTGCCAGCAGTGCTGAACAGGGGCTTAACTATGGCTACACCTTC.

This clone came up once. This chain connects TRBV7-9 to TRBJ1-2, with 8 bases aligning to TRBD1. The germline gives CDR1 SEHNR, CDR2 FQNEAQ (reference sequence). V lost 1 base to trimming and J lost 7 bases; unmatched junction nucleotides: 2. This CDR3 region has 13 residues. CDR3 region: CASSLGGTGGYTF. The CDR3 bases are TGTGCCAGCAGCTTAGGGGGGACAGGTGGCTACACCTTC.

The chain combines TRBV9 with TRBJ1-3; D is uncertain. This CDR3 comprises 14 residues. Germline CDR1 reads SGDLS; CDR2 reads YYNGEE. The ends were cut back, 7 bases at V and 0 bases at J, with 11 bases in the middle. The CDR3 nucleotides read TGTGCCAGCGGCCGGGAAAGCTCTGGAAACACCATATATTTT. Amino acid sequence: CASGRESSGNTIYF.

The chain couples TRBV28 to TRBJ1-1; tentative D call: TRBD1 (6 bases). Germline CDR1 reads MDHEN; CDR2 reads SYDVKM. V lost 1 base, J lost 11 bases, and 14 bases lay in between. The CDR3 covers 13 residues. CDR3 nucleotide sequence: TGTGCCAGCAGTTTATCAAACAGGGTTGGGGCTTTCTTT. It encodes CASSLSNRVGAFF. Looking up the rest from reference TRBV28 and TRBJ1-1 gives the full variable domain: DVKVTQSSRYLVKRTGEKVFLECVQDMDHENMFWYRQDPGLGLRLIYFSYDVKMKEKGDIPEGYSVSREKKERFSLILESASTNQTSMYLCASSLSNRVGAFFGQGTRLTVV.

The rearrangement uses TRBV12-5 and TRBJ1-2; tentative D call: TRBD1 (6 bases). The germline V gene has CDR1 LGHNT and CDR2 FRNRAP. The CDR3 is made up of 18 amino acids. Trimming removed 2 bases at V and 1 base at J, with 20 bases between. CDR3 bases: TGTGCTAGTGGTTTGACCCACGCAGGGGACCCAATTAACTATGGCTACACCTTC. It encodes CASGLTHAGDPINYGYTF. Looking up the rest from reference TRBV12-5 and TRBJ1-2 gives the full variable domain: DARVTQTPRHKVTEMGQEVTMRCQPILGHNTVFWYRQTMMQGLELLAYFRNRAPLDDSGMPKDRFSAEMPDATLATLKIQPSEPRDSAVYFCASGLTHAGDPINYGYTFGSGTRLTVV.

This sequence joins TRBV27 and TRBJ1-5; 7 bases match TRBD1. In germline, CDR1 is MNHEY, CDR2 SMNVEV (reference sequence). Trimming took 5 bases from V and 5 from J; bases not matched to a gene: 6. This CDR3 region has 14 residues. Written as DNA, the CDR3 is TGTGCCAGCAGTGTACAGGGGCGCCATCAGCCCCAGCATTTT. Translation: CASSVQGRHQPQHF.

The chain employs TRBV14 and TRBJ2-1, with no clear D. Germline V gene sequence: CDR1 SGHDN, CDR2 FVKESK. CDR3 length equals 15 residues. Trimming pared 2 bases from V and 12 bases from J, leaving 20 bases between. As DNA, the CDR3 is TGTGCCAGCAGCCAAAGCTCGCAAAATACTCCTCGGCAGTTCTTC. It is translated as CASSQSSQNTPRQFF.

The chain employs TRBV24-1 and TRBJ1-2, with TRBD1 as a possible D gene (5 bases). Trimming removed 7 bases from V and 7 bases from J, with 12 bases in between. Germline-derived CDR1 and CDR2 are KGHDR and SFDVKD. CDR3 length: 12 amino acids. This chain's CDR3 is CATSPHGGGYTF. CDR3 nucleotides: TGTGCCACCAGCCCCCACGGGGGTGGCTACACCTTC.

This sequence joins TRBV19 and TRBJ1-2; tentative D call: TRBD1 (6 bases). Looked up from germline, CDR1 is LNHDA and CDR2 is SQIVND (reference sequence). This CDR3 spans 15 amino acids. Trimming took 5 bases from V and 4 from J, leaving 17 bases between them. Written as DNA, the CDR3 is TGTGCCAGTAGTTCGGACAGTCATTCCGTCTATGGCTACACCTTC. Translated, it gives CASSSDSHSVYGYTF.

The chain is built from TRBV19 and TRBJ2-1; D perhaps matches TRBD2 (5 bases). This CDR3 contains 16 residues. Germline lookup yields CDR1 LNHDA and CDR2 SQIVND (reference sequence). The ends were cut back, 1 base at V and 0 bases at J, with 10 bases in the middle. In DNA form, the CDR3 reads TGTGCCAGTAGTATAGCCCAAGGGAGCTCCTACAATGAGCAGTTCTTC. It encodes CASSIAQGSSYNEQFF.

This chain uses TRBV25-1 with TRBJ1-2, with D perhaps matching TRBD1 (5 bases). Trimming took 7 bases from V and 2 from J, leaving 14 bases between them. Germline CDR1 and CDR2: MGHDK and SYGVNS. The CDR3 runs to 14 residues. The chain's CDR3 is CASTTAGTNYGYTF. DNA of the CDR3: TGTGCCAGCACCACCGCGGGGACGAACTATGGCTACACCTTC.

The chain links TRBV6-1 to TRBJ2-1; 7 nucleotides agree with TRBD2. The CDR3 has 15 amino acids. Trimming took 4 bases from V and 3 from J; bases not matched to a gene: 6. The germline V gene encodes CDR1 MNHNS and CDR2 SASEGT. The CDR3 DNA is TGTGCCAGCAGTGCCAGCGGGGTAGACTACAATGAGCAGTTCTTC. It is translated as CASSASGVDYNEQFF.